Below, one T cell receptor beta chain is given with its context. This sample was included in a study of blood T cell repertoires in COVID-19. At the level of the study: Samples representing acute and convalescent COVID-19 were sourced from the United States, Italy and Spain.

The CDR3 totals 14 residues. The ends were cut back, 5 bases at V and 6 bases at J, with 16 bases in the middle. The germline gives CDR1 SGHTA, CDR2 FQGNSA. How the authors handled the data: The authors estimated nucleated cell counts from reference gene primer amplification. The table came from immunoSEQ multiplex PCR; TCRdb's copy has only in-frame clones and leaves some out. That table is the source of V, J and clone size, and D and trimming were worked out from the DNA. Of around 250,000 clones detected, roughly nine tenths appear once; the ten largest clones hold less than 8%. Source material: peripheral blood. The chain carries TRBV7-2 and TRBJ1-2; D is uncertain. This clonotype was obtained from a man aged 55 to 70 with acute or convalescent COVID-19. Written as DNA, the CDR3 is TGTGCCAGCAGCCCAAACGGGATTCTCGATGGCTACACCTTC. Its protein product is CASSPNGILDGYTF.